These 26 T cell receptor beta chains came from one sample sequenced in a study of T cells in Graves' hyperthyroidism and ophthalmopathy. TCR beta CDR3 regions were amplified from RNA. First-round RT-PCR targeting the TCR CDR3 was performed with the HTBI primer set. TCRdb reanalysed the multiplex PCR reads using MiXCR and keeps one entry per CDR3 protein. The sample carries roughly 700,000 distinct CDR3 sequences, about 18% recorded once. The sequenced material came from blood. The receptors originated from a man between 50 and 59 years old with Graves' hyperthyroidism.

This clonotype was detected ten times or more. This chain uses TRBV12-3 or TRBV12-4 with TRBJ2-7; possible D gene TRBD1, 6 bases. V was shortened by 3 bases and J by 3 bases, with 9 bases between the two germline ends. The CDR3 length is 13 residues. CDR3 DNA: TGTGCCAGCAGTTTCCGGGACAACTACGAGCAGTACTTC. This translates into CASSFRDNYEQYF.

This clonotype was detected many times. The J gene is TRBJ2-1, the V gene TRBV11-2; 7 bases line up with TRBD1. With 0 bases clipped from V and 10 bases from J, the junction kept 6 bases outside the gene matches. This CDR3 contains 14 residues. Germline lookup yields CDR1 SGHAT and CDR2 FQNNGV. CDR3 sequence: CASSLDTGVWEQFF. In DNA form, the CDR3 reads TGTGCCAGCAGCTTAGATACAGGGGTCTGGGAGCAGTTCTTC.

The V gene is TRBV12-3 or TRBV12-4, the J gene TRBJ1-6; 10 bases line up with TRBD1. V trimming: 4 bases; J trimming: 11 bases; junction bases outside the gene matches: 8. CDR3 length: 15 residues. CDR3 residues: CASSSGQGERPPLHF. The CDR3 DNA reads TGTGCCAGCAGTTCAGGACAGGGGGAACGGCCACCCCTCCACTTT.

This chain uses TRBV6-6 with TRBJ2-3, with TRBD2 matching over 9 bases. The CDR3 covers 18 residues. After removal of 4 bases from V and 2 bases from J, the junction contained 13 bases not matched to a gene. Germline CDR1 MNHNY, CDR2 SVGAGI (reference sequence). CDR3 nucleotide sequence: TGTGCCAGCAGTTGCTCGATAGTAGCGGGAGTACACACAGATACGCAGTATTTT. Translation: CASSCSIVAGVHTDTQYF.

In this sample, this clonotype turned up a few times. This sequence joins TRBV10-3 and TRBJ2-7; D remains ambiguous. The ends were cut back, 0 bases at V and 6 bases at J, with 3 bases in the middle. This CDR3 has 11 amino acids. CDR1 is ENHRY, CDR2 SYGVKD, per germline. The CDR3 DNA follows: TGTGCCATCAGTGAGTCTTCCGAGCAGTACTTC. Residues: CAISESSEQYF.

A few counts support this clonotype. V is TRBV19 and J is TRBJ2-2, with 7 bases matching TRBD2. Germline loops: CDR1 LNHDA, CDR2 SQIVND (reference sequence). This CDR3 spans 15 amino acids. V was pared by 7 bases and J by 2 bases, with 7 bases of the junction left unmatched. The CDR3 loop is CASKGRGLNTGELFF. In DNA, the CDR3 is TGTGCCAGTAAGGGGAGGGGACTAAACACCGGGGAGCTGTTTTTT. The entire variable domain, with the rest obtained from reference TRBV19 and TRBJ2-2, is as follows: DGGITQSPKYLFRKEGQNVTLSCEQNLNHDAMYWYRQDPGQGLRLIYYSQIVNDFQKGDIAEGYSVSREKKESFPLTVTSAQKNPTAFYLCASKGRGLNTGELFFGEGSRLTVL.

This clonotype was picked up many times. This chain uses TRBV18 with TRBJ1-6; 10 positions agree with TRBD1. Trimming took 4 bases from V and 7 from J; bases not matched to a gene: 1. Germline V gene sequence: CDR1 KGHSH, CDR2 LQKENI. This CDR3 spans 14 amino acids. CDR3 DNA sequence: TGTGCCAGCTCACGGGGACAGGGGAATTCACCCCTCCACTTT. Amino acids: CASSRGQGNSPLHF.

This chain joins TRBV29-1 and TRBJ2-3, with TRBD2 matching over 9 bases. The length of the CDR3 is 16 residues. V trimming: 2 bases; J trimming: 1 base; junction bases outside the gene matches: 7. Per germline, CDR1 SQVTM and CDR2 ANQGSEA. The CDR3 DNA reads as TGCAGCGTTGAAAATGGCGGGAGGGCCCGCACAGATACGCAGTATTTT. Its protein product is CSVENGGRARTDTQYF.

Concerning this clonotype itself: An end of the junction does not agree with germline; a read error may underlie this. V and J are TRBV19 and TRBJ2-5; 9 bases align to TRBD1. CDR1 LNHDA and CDR2 SQIVND come from the germline V gene (reference sequence). The CDR3 has 15 residues. The CDR3 coding sequence is TGTGCCAGTAGTATGCAGGGACAGGGCGCACAGACCCAGTGCTTC. Protein product: CASSMQGQGAQTQCF.

This clonotype was counted between two and nine times. The rearrangement links TRBV6-2 or TRBV6-3 to TRBJ1-1; D unclear. V dropped 5 bases and J dropped 4 bases, with 14 bases sitting between them. In germline, CDR1 is MNHEY, CDR2 SVGEGT. This CDR3 region has 14 residues. In DNA, the CDR3 is TGTGCCAGCAGTAACCGAGCGGGAGGCACTGAAGCTTTCTTT. It translates to CASSNRAGGTEAFF.

V gene TRBV20-1 combines with J gene TRBJ2-5; 8 nucleotides align to TRBD1. Germline V gene data show CDR1 as DFQATT and CDR2 as SNEGSKA (reference sequence). The CDR3 is 13 amino acids. V gave up 5 bases and J gave up 2 bases; unmatched junction bases: 4. In DNA, the CDR3 is TGCAGTGCTCAACGGACAGGGCAAGAGACCCAGTACTTC. Amino acid sequence: CSAQRTGQETQYF.

This clonotype was counted at least ten times. The chain recombines TRBV28 with TRBJ2-1; the match to TRBD2 covers 13 bases. There are 16 residues in the CDR3. V shed 7 bases and J 0 bases; nucleotides not matched to a gene: 3. Germline-derived CDR1 and CDR2 are MDHEN and SYDVKM. The CDR3 sequence is CASTGLAGASYNEQFF. The CDR3 DNA reads TGTGCCAGCACTGGACTAGCGGGAGCCTCCTACAATGAGCAGTTCTTC.

This clonotype has just a few counts. The rearrangement uses TRBV9 and TRBJ2-3; 7 positions match TRBD2. The V and J ends lost 7 bases and 0 bases, in that order; junction bases with no gene match: 8. There are 15 residues in the CDR3. CDR1 is SGDLS and CDR2 is YYNGEE in the germline V gene. The CDR3 DNA reads as TGTGCCAGCGCTTCTGGTAGCGGGAGCACAGATACGCAGTATTTT. Protein: CASASGSGSTDTQYF.

Of note for this clonotype: A much larger clone is a single base away; this may be a read error. The CDR3 carries no conserved terminal phenylalanine or tryptophan, so it likely arises from a read error. This chain connects TRBV28 to TRBJ2-7; D is perhaps TRBD2 (7 bases). The CDR3 has 15 amino acids. Trimming stripped 7 bases from V and 3 bases from J, with 19 bases between. Germline CDR1 is MDHEN and CDR2 is SYDVKM. The DNA for the CDR3 is TGTGCCAGCACCCCGGGGGGCGGGAGTGGCTACGAGCAGTACCTC. Its translation is CASTPGGGSGYEQYL.

Here the CDR3 DNA reads TGTGCCAGCAGGATGGCTAGCGGGACAGATACGCAGTATTTT. Protein: CASRMASGTDTQYF. J is TRBJ2-3 and V is TRBV6-2 or TRBV6-3; 8 bases are shared with TRBD2. This CDR3 is built from 14 residues. V lost 6 bases and J lost 3; bases outside the gene matches: 5. Germline CDR1 is MNHEY and CDR2 is SVGEGT.

This clonotype was counted ten times or more. The genes are TRBV24-1 and TRBJ1-1; no clear D gene. There are 15 residues in the CDR3. Germline V gene data show CDR1 as KGHDR and CDR2 as SFDVKD. Deletions cut 9 bases from V and 0 bases from J, with 16 bases between. CDR3 bases: TGTGCCACCGCAAGAGGACTCCAGATGAACACTGAAGCTTTCTTT. Protein: CATARGLQMNTEAFF.

This clonotype was seen many times. This rearrangement joins TRBV24-1 to TRBJ2-2; D remains ambiguous. The V end lost 5 bases, the J end lost 0 bases, and 9 bases lay between the germline ends. Per the germline V gene, CDR1 is KGHDR and CDR2 is SFDVKD. This CDR3 has 15 residues. In DNA, the CDR3 is TGTGCCACCAGTGGCACTACTGCGAACACCGGGGAGCTGTTTTTT. Its protein is CATSGTTANTGELFF.

This clonotype was seen at least ten times. V usage is TRBV28 and J usage is TRBJ2-5; D tentatively reads TRBD1 or TRBD2 (5 bases each). V lost 6 bases and J 5 bases, leaving 19 bases between the germline ends. This CDR3 contains 15 residues. Germline V lookup: CDR1 MDHEN, CDR2 SYDVKM. The CDR3 coding sequence is TGTGCCAGCAGCTCCGGGGACGGCGCCTGGGAGACCCAGTACTTC. Translation gives CASSSGDGAWETQYF.

The chain uses TRBV19 and TRBJ1-1, with 7 positions matching TRBD1. The length of the CDR3 is 17 residues. V gave up 7 bases and J gave up 4 bases; unmatched junction bases: 18. Germline CDR1 reads LNHDA; CDR2 reads SQIVND (reference sequence). This chain's CDR3 is CASTPPPNQGVVTEAFF. The CDR3 nucleotides are TGTGCCAGTACCCCCCCGCCCAATCAGGGGGTTGTCACTGAAGCTTTCTTT.

At least ten counts were recorded for this clonotype. The chain links TRBV12-3 or TRBV12-4 to TRBJ2-2; D is possibly TRBD2 (6 bases). The CDR3 is 16 amino acids. The V gene lost 3 bases and the J gene lost 5 bases, with 16 bases spanning the gap. CDR3 sequence (DNA): TGTGCCAGCAGTTTTCATAGCGGAGGGGTGACCGGGGAGCTGTTTTTT. Its protein product is CASSFHSGGVTGELFF.

This clonotype appeared many times. The CDR3 sequence is CASSLLQGWDEQYF. The CDR3 DNA reads as TGTGCCAGCAGTTTACTACAGGGTTGGGACGAGCAGTACTTC. This chain links TRBV27 with TRBJ2-7, with D perhaps matching TRBD1 (6 bases). This CDR3 is 14 amino acids long. CDR1 is MNHEY and CDR2 is SMNVEV in the germline V gene (reference sequence). V was cut by 2 bases and J by 5 bases, with 13 bases left in between.

There are many counts of this clonotype. The chain recombines TRBV14 with TRBJ2-7, with D possibly being TRBD1 or TRBD2 (5 bases each). V was cut by 4 bases and J by 2 bases, with 27 bases left in between. CDR3 length: 19 amino acids. Germline assignment: CDR1 SGHDN and CDR2 FVKESK. The CDR3 sequence is CASSLMTVDRKRGTYEQYF. CDR3 DNA: TGTGCCAGCAGCCTCATGACAGTGGACCGCAAGAGGGGAACCTACGAGCAGTACTTC.

This clonotype has ten or more counts. This chain links TRBV13 with TRBJ2-5; D perhaps matches TRBD1 (6 bases). The CDR3 spans 15 residues. In germline, CDR1 is PRHDT, CDR2 FYEKMQ (reference sequence). V lost 5 bases and J lost 1, with 14 bases in between. The CDR3 protein is CASSIRTVLQETQYF. The CDR3 DNA reads as TGTGCCAGCAGCATCCGGACAGTCCTCCAAGAGACCCAGTACTTC.

In the case of this clonotype: This sequence may be a read error, since a much larger clone differs from it by one base. This chain links TRBV18 with TRBJ2-4; either TRBD1 or TRBD2 may fit D (5 bases each). Germline-derived CDR1 and CDR2 are KGHSH and LQKENI. This CDR3 spans 16 amino acids. As DNA, the CDR3 is TGTGCCAGCTCCGACTATACCGGGACCTCTAGAAACGTTCAGTACTTC. Its protein is CASSDYTGTSRNVQYF.

This clonotype was found a few times. This sequence joins TRBV2 and TRBJ1-5; 9 bases map to TRBD1. Unmatched junction bases numbered 10, after V lost 4 bases and J lost 6 bases. This CDR3 is 16 amino acids long. Germline V lookup: CDR1 SNHLY, CDR2 FYNNEI. CDR3 coding DNA: TGTGCCAGCAGTGTTTGGTGGACAGGGGTACCTCAGCCCCAGCATTTT. It yields the protein CASSVWWTGVPQPQHF.

This clonotype came up many times. The CDR3 region has the DNA TGTGCCTGGACAGGGGGTTCCAATCAGCCCCAGCATTTT. Translated, it gives CAWTGGSNQPQHF. The chain recombines TRBV30 with TRBJ1-5, with TRBD1 matching over 7 bases. Per germline, CDR1 GTSNPN and CDR2 SVGIG (reference sequence). The CDR3 has 13 amino acids. Losses at the gene ends were 4 bases for V and 3 bases for J; bases not matched to a gene: 3.